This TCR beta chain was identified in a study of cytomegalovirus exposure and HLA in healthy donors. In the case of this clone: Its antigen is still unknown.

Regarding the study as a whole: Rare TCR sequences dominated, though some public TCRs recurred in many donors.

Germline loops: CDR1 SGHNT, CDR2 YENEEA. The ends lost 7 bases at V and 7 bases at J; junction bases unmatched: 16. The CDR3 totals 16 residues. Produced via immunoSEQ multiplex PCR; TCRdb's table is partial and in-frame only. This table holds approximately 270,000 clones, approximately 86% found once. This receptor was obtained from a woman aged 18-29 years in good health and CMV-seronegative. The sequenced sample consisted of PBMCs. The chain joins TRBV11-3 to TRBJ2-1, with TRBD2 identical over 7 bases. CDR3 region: CASTLRAGVISNEQFF. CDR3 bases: TGTGCCAGCACCCTTCGGGCGGGAGTAATATCGAATGAGCAGTTCTTC.